This T cell receptor (beta chain) appears in the sequencing data of a study of T cell responses to AZD1222 COVID-19 vaccine. The table came from immunoSEQ multiplex PCR; TCRdb's copy has only in-frame clones and leaves some out. The data show around 130,000 clones, roughly 86% seen once. The CDR3 length equals 8 residues, ends included. Points on this clone: The missing conserved phenylalanine or tryptophan at the end of this CDR3 makes a read error likely. No DNA is shown, since the ends of the CDR3 on it are uncertain; the CDR3 is the one TCRdb lists.

The starting material was peripheral blood, obtained 28 days after the second AZD1222 dose. This clonotype was obtained from an adult who received the AZD1222 COVID-19 vaccine. The V gene is TRBV21-1, the J gene TRBJ2-7; the listed D gene, TRBD1, was not tested against the DNA. TRBV21-1 is noted as a pseudogene. CDR3 amino acids: CASRDRGQ.